The clone carrying this T cell receptor (beta chain) was observed many times. What it recognizes is unknown. TCRdb passed the RACE reads through MiXCR, listing each CDR3 protein once. The table lists some 57,000 distinct CDR3 sequences, around 10% of them singletons, with 1.7% in the top ten. This sample is part of a study of human T cells and chemical hapten exposure. Study as a whole: TCR yields per sample varied, mainly owing to small pooled library volume differences. Study findings and constraints: Relative to controls, expanded TCRs formed significantly more large CDR3 similarity clusters.

Germline V gene sequence: CDR1 MDHEN, CDR2 SYDVKM. The junction had 6 bases not matched to a gene; V was cut back by 4 bases and J by 3 bases. The CDR3 has 15 amino acids. This sample's time point: patch test 2, 6 weeks after DPC sensitization. Documented treatment: therapeutic diphenylcyclopropenone sensitization with weekly scalp DPC. The TCR originated in a woman aged 45-65 years with alopecia areata. Some clones in this sample may be carry-over from other donors' samples. The rearrangement links TRBV28 to TRBJ1-5; TRBD1 aligns across 7 bases. The specimen comprised whole blood, sampled in connection with sensitization to the hapten diphenylcyclopropenone (DPC). Here the CDR3 DNA reads TGTGCCAGCAGTTCCTTGACAGGGTCCAATCAGCCCCAGCATTTT. Its protein product is CASSSLTGSNQPQHF.